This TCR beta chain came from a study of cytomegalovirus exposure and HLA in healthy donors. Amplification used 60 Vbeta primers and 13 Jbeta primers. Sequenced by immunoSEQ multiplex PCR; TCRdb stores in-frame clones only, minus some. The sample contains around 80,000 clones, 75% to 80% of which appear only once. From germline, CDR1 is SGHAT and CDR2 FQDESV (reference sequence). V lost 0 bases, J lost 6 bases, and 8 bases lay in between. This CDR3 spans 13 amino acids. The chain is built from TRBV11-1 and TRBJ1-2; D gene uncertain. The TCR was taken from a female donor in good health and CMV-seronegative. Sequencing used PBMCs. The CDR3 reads CASSLALYNGYTF. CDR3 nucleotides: TGTGCCAGCAGCTTAGCCCTATATAATGGCTACACCTTC.